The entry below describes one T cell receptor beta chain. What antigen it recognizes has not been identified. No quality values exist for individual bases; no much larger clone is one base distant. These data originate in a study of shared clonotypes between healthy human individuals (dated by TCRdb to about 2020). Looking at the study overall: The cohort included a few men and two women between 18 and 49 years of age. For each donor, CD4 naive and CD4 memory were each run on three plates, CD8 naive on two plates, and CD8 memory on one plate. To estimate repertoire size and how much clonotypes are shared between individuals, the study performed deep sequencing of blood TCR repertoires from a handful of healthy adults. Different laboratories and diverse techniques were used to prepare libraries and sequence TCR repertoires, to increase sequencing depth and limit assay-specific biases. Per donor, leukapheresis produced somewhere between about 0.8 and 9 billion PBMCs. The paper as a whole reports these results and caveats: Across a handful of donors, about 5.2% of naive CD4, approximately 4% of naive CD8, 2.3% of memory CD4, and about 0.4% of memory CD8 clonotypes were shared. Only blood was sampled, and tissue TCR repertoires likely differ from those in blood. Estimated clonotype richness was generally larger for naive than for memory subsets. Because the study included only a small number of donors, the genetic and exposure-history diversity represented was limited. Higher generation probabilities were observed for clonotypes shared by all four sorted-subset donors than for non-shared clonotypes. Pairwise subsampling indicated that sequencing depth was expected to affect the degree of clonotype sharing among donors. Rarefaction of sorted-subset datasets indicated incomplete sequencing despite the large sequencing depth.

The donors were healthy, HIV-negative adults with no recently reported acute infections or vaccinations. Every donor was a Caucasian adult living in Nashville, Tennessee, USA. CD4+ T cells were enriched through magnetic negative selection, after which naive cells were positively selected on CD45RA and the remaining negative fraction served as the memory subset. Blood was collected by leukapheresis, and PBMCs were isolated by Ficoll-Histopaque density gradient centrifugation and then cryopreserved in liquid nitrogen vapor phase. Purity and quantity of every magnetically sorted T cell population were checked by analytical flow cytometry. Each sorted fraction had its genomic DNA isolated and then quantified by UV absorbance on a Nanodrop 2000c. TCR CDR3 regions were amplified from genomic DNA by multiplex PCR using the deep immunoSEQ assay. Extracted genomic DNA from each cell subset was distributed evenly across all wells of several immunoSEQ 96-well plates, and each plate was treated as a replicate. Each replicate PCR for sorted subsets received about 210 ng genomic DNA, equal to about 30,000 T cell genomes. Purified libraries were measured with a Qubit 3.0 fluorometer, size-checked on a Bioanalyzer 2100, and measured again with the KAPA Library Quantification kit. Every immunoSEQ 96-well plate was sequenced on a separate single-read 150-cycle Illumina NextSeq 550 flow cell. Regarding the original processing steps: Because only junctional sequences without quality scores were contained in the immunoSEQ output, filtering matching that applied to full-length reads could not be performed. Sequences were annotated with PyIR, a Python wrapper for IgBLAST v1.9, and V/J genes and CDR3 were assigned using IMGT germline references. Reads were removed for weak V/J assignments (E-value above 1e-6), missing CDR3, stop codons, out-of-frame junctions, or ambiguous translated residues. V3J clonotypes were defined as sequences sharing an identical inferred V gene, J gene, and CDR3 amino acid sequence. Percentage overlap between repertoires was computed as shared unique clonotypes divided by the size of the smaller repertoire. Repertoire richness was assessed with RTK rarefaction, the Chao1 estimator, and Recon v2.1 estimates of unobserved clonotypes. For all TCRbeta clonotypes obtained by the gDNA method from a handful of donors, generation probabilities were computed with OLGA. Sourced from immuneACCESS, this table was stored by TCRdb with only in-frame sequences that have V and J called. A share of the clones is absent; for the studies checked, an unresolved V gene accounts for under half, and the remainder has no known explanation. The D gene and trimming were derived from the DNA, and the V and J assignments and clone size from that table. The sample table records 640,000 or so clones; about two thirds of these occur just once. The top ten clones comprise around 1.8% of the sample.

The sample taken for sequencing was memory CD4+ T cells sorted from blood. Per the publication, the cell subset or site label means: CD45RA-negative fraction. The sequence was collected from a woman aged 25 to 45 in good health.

CDR3 loop: CASTPGPDRGGELFF. The DNA reads TGTGCCAGCACCCCAGGTCCTGACCGGGGCGGGGAGCTGTTTTTT. Recombination connected TRBV28 to TRBJ2-2, and the D gene may be TRBD2, 5 bases matching. The CDR3 numbers 15 residues from cysteine through phenylalanine. Only the CDR3 region is kept as DNA, spanning 45 bases read in frame from base 1. The junction carries 19 bases between V and J, which are trimmed by 7 bases and 7 bases respectively. The germline V gene yields MDHEN for CDR1 and SYDVKM for CDR2.